Presented here are 18 T cell receptor beta chains from one specimen sequenced in a study of T cells in Graves' hyperthyroidism and ophthalmopathy. Using RNA transcripts as the source, TCR beta CDR3 regions were amplified. Using the HTBI primer set, a first-round RT-PCR was run on the TCR CDR3. Each CDR3 protein is one row after TCRdb ran MiXCR on the multiplex PCR reads. Of over 500,000 distinct CDR3 sequences listed, around 43% are singletons. Input material: peripheral blood or thyroid tissue (not recorded which). Source of these receptors: an adult woman with Graves' disease, either hyperthyroidism or ophthalmopathy (not recorded which).

This clonotype appeared many times. The chain couples TRBV20-1 to TRBJ1-4; unclear D gene. This CDR3 is 13 amino acids long. Germline CDR1 DFQATT, CDR2 SNEGSKA (reference sequence). V gave up 5 bases and J gave up 8 bases, with 15 bases separating them. For the CDR3, the DNA is TGCAGTGCTCCCGTCAGGATTGGCGAAAAACTGTTTTTT. This encodes CSAPVRIGEKLFF.

V gene TRBV7-2 combines with J gene TRBJ2-7; no definite D call. This CDR3 spans 14 amino acids. Germline CDR1 SGHTA, CDR2 FQGNSA. V lost 1 base, J lost 3 bases, and 10 bases lay in between. CDR3 protein: CASSLEYPFYEQYF. CDR3 in DNA: TGTGCCAGCAGCTTAGAGTACCCATTCTACGAGCAGTACTTC. Full variable domain (outside the CDR3, taken from reference TRBV7-2 and TRBJ2-7): GAGVSQSPSNKVTEKGKDVELRCDPISGHTALYWYRQSLGQGLEFLIYFQGNSAPDKSGLPSDRFSAERTGGSVSTLTIQRTQQEDSAVYLCASSLEYPFYEQYFGPGTRLTVT.

The rearrangement joins TRBV25-1 to TRBJ1-6, with a tentative D call TRBD1 (5 bases). This CDR3 is 14 amino acids long. CDR1 is MGHDK and CDR2 is SYGVNS in the germline V gene. V dropped 6 bases and J dropped 11 bases, with 17 bases sitting between them. The CDR3 loop reads CASSGRDRNTPLHF. The CDR3, as DNA: TGTGCCAGCAGCGGCCGGGACCGCAACACACCCCTCCACTTT.

This clonotype has a count of ten or more. The rearrangement joins TRBV6-1 to TRBJ1-3, with 7 bases matching TRBD1. The V gene end was trimmed by 2 bases and the J gene end by 3 bases; junction bases not matched to a gene: 4. Germline V lookup: CDR1 MNHNS, CDR2 SASEGT. The CDR3 is 15 amino acids. The CDR3 loop reads CASSESWTGGNTIYF. The CDR3 DNA reads as TGTGCCAGCAGTGAATCATGGACAGGTGGAAACACCATATATTTT.

Comments on this clonotype: Sequence at one end of the junction differs from germline and may be a read error. The chain links TRBV12-3 or TRBV12-4 to TRBJ2-7, with 8 bases matching TRBD1. This CDR3 comprises 14 residues. As DNA, the CDR3 is TGTGCCGGCAGCCGTACAGGGGGTTCCTACGAGCAGTACTTC. As protein: CAGSRTGGSYEQYF.

V is TRBV11-2 and J is TRBJ2-5; a weak D match, TRBD1 (5 bases). Germline lookup yields CDR1 SGHAT and CDR2 FQNNGV. The CDR3 totals 13 residues. Trimming took off 3 bases at V and 9 bases at J, with 14 bases between the two ends. The CDR3 protein is CASSLGTQGAQYF. The CDR3 DNA sequence: TGTGCCAGCAGCTTGGGAACACAAGGGGCCCAGTACTTC.

Written as DNA, the CDR3 is TGTGCCAGTAGCGCCTTTTGGGACTCCCGGGGCCAATACGAGCAGTACTTC. It codes for CASSAFWDSRGQYEQYF. The rearrangement links TRBV19 to TRBJ2-7, with D possibly matching TRBD2 (6 bases). Looked up from germline, CDR1 is LNHDA and CDR2 is SQIVND (reference sequence). The CDR3 spans 17 residues. The V and J ends lost 6 bases and 4 bases respectively, with 25 bases between them.

This clonotype was found many times. V gene TRBV10-3 combines with J gene TRBJ2-7; TRBD1 aligns across 9 bases. V was clipped by 4 bases and J by 2 bases; unmatched bases: 6. This CDR3 comprises 15 residues. Germline V gene data show CDR1 as ENHRY and CDR2 as SYGVKD. CDR3 DNA sequence: TGTGCCATCAGTGGGCGGGACAGGGCCCCCTACGAGCAGTACTTC. Its protein is CAISGRDRAPYEQYF.

This chain connects TRBV19 to TRBJ2-2; no definite D call. The V gene's germline CDR1 is LNHDA and CDR2 SQIVND (reference sequence). The CDR3 loop spans 14 amino acids. Trimming took off 2 bases at V and 3 bases at J, with 7 bases between the two ends. The CDR3 sequence is CASSIRVDTGELFF. The CDR3 nucleotides read TGTGCCAGTAGTATAAGGGTGGACACCGGGGAGCTGTTTTTT.

This clonotype was observed a handful of times. A much larger clonotype is one base distant, so this may be a read error. The chain recombines TRBV20-1 with TRBJ2-5, with D uncertain. This CDR3 is built from 14 residues. V gave up 0 bases and J gave up 4 bases, with 12 bases separating them. The V gene's germline CDR1 is DFQATT and CDR2 SNEGSKA (reference sequence). CDR3 sequence reads: CSARDQVGRETQYF. DNA for the CDR3: TGCAGTGCTAGAGATCAAGTGGGCAGAGAGACCCAGTACTTC.

The genes are TRBV10-3 and TRBJ1-1; D gene unclear. With 6 bases removed from V and 3 bases from J, the gap between germline ends came to 8 bases. Germline V gene sequence: CDR1 ENHRY, CDR2 SYGVKD. The CDR3 runs 12 residues. This CDR3 is CAISARDTEAFF. The CDR3 DNA reads as TGTGCCATCAGCGCCCGGGACACTGAAGCTTTCTTT.

This clonotype was counted many times. The chain joins TRBV5-6 to TRBJ1-1; D may be TRBD1 (6 bases). CDR1 is SGHDT, CDR2 YYEEEE, per germline. The length of the CDR3 is 15 residues. V lost 3 bases and J 2 bases, leaving 14 bases between the germline ends. The CDR3 is CASSSPGAGNTEAFF. The CDR3 nucleotides read TGTGCCAGCAGCTCCCCGGGGGCAGGCAACACTGAAGCTTTCTTT.

This clonotype was picked up a small number of times. V is TRBV7-8 and J is TRBJ2-7, with D uncertain. V dropped 0 bases and J dropped 0 bases, with 9 bases sitting between them. In germline, CDR1 is SGHVS, CDR2 FQNEAQ. CDR3 length: 15 amino acids. This CDR3 reads CASSLAGQNSYEQYF. The CDR3 DNA reads TGTGCCAGCAGCTTAGCGGGCCAGAACTCCTACGAGCAGTACTTC.

This clonotype was recorded at least ten times. This rearrangement joins TRBV7-2 to TRBJ2-7, with TRBD2 matching 12 bases. Germline CDR1 is SGHTA and CDR2 is FQGNSA. Trimming at V came to 5 bases and at J to 3 bases, leaving 8 bases not matched to a gene. The CDR3 length is 16 residues. CDR3: CASSDGTSGLVYEQYF. CDR3 DNA sequence: TGTGCCAGCAGCGATGGGACTAGCGGGCTAGTCTACGAGCAGTACTTC.

This clonotype was counted ten times or more. J is TRBJ2-5 and V is TRBV6-2 or TRBV6-3; no definite D call. CDR3 size: 11 residues. CDR1 is MNHEY, CDR2 SVGEGT, per germline. V lost 9 bases and J lost 7, with 12 bases in between. CDR3 amino acids: CASGSFGTQYF. The CDR3 DNA follows: TGTGCCAGTGGGTCTTTCGGGACCCAGTACTTC.

The chain employs TRBV6-1 and TRBJ2-5, with 9 bases identical to TRBD1. The V and J ends lost 1 base and 5 bases, in that order; junction bases with no gene match: 11. The CDR3 length is 17 residues. CDR1 and CDR2 from the germline V gene are MNHNS and SASEGT. For the CDR3, the DNA is TGTGCCAGCAGTGAAGAACCGACAGGGGGAGATCGGGAGACCCAGTACTTC. As protein: CASSEEPTGGDRETQYF.

DNA for the CDR3: TGTGCCACCAGTCGGACAGGGGAGGGCTACGAGCAGTACTTC. Its protein is CATSRTGEGYEQYF. J is TRBJ2-7 and V is TRBV15; TRBD1 matches at 9 bases. The CDR3 totals 14 residues. J gave up 3 bases and V 6 bases, and 6 bases lay outside the gene matches. Germline V CDR1 and CDR2: LNHNV, YYDKDF (reference sequence).

This rearrangement joins TRBV19 to TRBJ1-6; TRBD1 might be the D (5 bases). The CDR3 extends over 13 amino acids. CDR1 LNHDA and CDR2 SQIVND come from the germline V gene (reference sequence). The V and J ends lost 6 bases and 7 bases respectively, with 10 bases between them. The CDR3 DNA follows: TGTGCCAGTAGATGGGGCTGGAATTCACCCCTCCACTTT. Translated: CASRWGWNSPLHF.